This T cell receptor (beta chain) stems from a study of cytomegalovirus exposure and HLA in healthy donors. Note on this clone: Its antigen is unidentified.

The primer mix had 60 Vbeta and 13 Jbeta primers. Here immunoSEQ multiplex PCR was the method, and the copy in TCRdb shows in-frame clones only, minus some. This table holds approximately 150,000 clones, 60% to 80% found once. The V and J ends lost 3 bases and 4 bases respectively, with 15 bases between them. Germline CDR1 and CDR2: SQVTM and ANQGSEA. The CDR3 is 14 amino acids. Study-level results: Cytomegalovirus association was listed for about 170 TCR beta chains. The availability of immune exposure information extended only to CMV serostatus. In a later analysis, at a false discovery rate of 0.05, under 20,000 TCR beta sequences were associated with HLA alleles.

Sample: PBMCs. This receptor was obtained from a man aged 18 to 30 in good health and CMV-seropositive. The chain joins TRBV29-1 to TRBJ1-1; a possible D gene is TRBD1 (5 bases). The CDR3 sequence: CSVDLMGLGTEAFF. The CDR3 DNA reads TGCAGCGTTGACTTAATGGGGCTGGGCACTGAAGCTTTCTTT.